This T cell receptor (beta chain) derives from a study of cytomegalovirus exposure and HLA in healthy donors. Germline lookup yields CDR1 SGHRS and CDR2 YFSETQ. The V end was cut by 4 bases, the J end by 7 bases, with 26 bases between. The CDR3 loop spans 17 amino acids. Findings of the study overall: Presence/absence analyses treated sequencing depth as roughly uniform across donors. Fewer N-insertions than the approximately 700-donor mean were reportedly shown by an Asian-associated ancestry cluster in a later analysis. In a later analysis, several top co-occurrence clusters appeared linked to parvovirus B19, influenza, CMV and Epstein-Barr virus. Published work reported that the classifier diagnosed cytomegalovirus status with high specificity and sensitivity.

With respect to this clone: Its antigen remains unknown.

60 Vbeta and 13 Jbeta primers were used in PCR. Assay: immunoSEQ multiplex PCR; the TCRdb copy retains only in-frame clones and omits some. This sample has over 100,000 clones, with around 63% found just once. The sequenced material came from PBMCs. V gene TRBV5-1 combines with J gene TRBJ1-1, with D possibly TRBD1 on 5 matching bases. The receptor was isolated from a human donor in good health. The CDR3 sequence: CASSGPKVAGKGFEAFF. The CDR3 nucleotides read TGCGCCAGCAGCGGGCCCAAAGTAGCAGGGAAAGGGTTTGAAGCTTTCTTT.